This T cell receptor (beta chain) was sequenced for a study of OX40 agonist ivuxolimab in advanced cancers. Study background: Patients were dosed intravenously with ivuxolimab at 0.01 to 10 mg/kg every 2 weeks.

Study results and limitations: On average, a greater number of expanded clones characterised CD8+ T cells relative to CD4+. The specificity for antigen of the expanded peripheral T cells was not determined.

Clones were sequenced by immunoSEQ multiplex PCR, and TCRdb holds only the in-frame ones, with some missing. The sample contains some 70,000 clones, approximately 93% of which appear only once. Trimming cost V 5 bases and J 8 bases, with 12 bases left between them. Germline values: CDR1 MNHGY, CDR2 SAAAGT. This CDR3 is 12 amino acids long. Regarding this clone: The antigen remains unidentified.

Sequencing was performed on CD4+ or CD8+ T cells sorted from blood, taken in a trial of the OX40 agonist ivuxolimab. The rearrangement uses TRBV6-8 and TRBJ1-2; D is ambiguous. The sequence came from an adult with an advanced solid tumor such as melanoma, head and neck, liver or kidney cancer. The CDR3 DNA is TGTGCCAGCAGTGTGACGACCGTGGGCTACACCTTC. Amino acids: CASSVTTVGYTF.